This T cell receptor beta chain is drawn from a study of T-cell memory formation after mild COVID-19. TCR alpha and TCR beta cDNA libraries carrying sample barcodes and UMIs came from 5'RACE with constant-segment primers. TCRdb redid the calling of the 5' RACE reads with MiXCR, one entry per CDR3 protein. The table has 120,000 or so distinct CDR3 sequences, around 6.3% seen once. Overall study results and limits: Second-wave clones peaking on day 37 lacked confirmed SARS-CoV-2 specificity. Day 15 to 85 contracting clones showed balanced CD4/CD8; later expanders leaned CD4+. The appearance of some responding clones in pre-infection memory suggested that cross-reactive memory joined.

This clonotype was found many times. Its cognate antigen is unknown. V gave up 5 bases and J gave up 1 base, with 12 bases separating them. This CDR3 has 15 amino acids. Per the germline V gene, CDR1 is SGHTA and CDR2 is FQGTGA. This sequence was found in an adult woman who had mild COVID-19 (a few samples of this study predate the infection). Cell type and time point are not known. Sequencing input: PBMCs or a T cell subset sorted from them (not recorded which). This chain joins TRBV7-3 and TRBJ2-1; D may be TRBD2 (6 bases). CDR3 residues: CASSLDSGSYNEQFF. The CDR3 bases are TGTGCCAGCAGCCTCGATAGCGGATCCTACAATGAGCAGTTCTTC. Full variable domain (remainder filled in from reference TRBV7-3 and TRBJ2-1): GAGVSQTPSNKVTEKGKYVELRCDPISGHTALYWYRQSLGQGPEFLIYFQGTGAADDSGLPNDRFFAVRPEGSVSTLKIQRTERGDSAVYLCASSLDSGSYNEQFFGPGTRLTVL.